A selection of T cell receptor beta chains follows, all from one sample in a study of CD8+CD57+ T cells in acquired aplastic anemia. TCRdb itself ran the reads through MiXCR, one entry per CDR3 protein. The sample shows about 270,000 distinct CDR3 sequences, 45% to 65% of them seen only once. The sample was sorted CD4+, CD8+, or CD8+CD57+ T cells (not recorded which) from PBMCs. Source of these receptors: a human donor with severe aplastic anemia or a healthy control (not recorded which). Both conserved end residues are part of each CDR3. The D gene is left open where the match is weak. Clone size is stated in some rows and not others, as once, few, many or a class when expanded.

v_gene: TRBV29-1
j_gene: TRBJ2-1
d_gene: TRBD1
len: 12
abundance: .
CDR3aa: CSGRTGSWEQFF
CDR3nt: TGCAGCGGGCGGACAGGATCTTGGGAGCAGTTCTTC

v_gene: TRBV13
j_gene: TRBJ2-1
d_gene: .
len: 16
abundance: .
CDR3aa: CASSLTTSLKYNEQFF
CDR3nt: TGTGCCAGCAGCTTAACAACTAGCCTAAAATACAATGAGCAGTTCTTC

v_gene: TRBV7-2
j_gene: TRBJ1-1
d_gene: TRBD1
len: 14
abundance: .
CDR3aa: CASSIGPTGGLAFF
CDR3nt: TGTGCCAGCAGCATCGGACCGACAGGGGGTTTAGCTTTCTTT

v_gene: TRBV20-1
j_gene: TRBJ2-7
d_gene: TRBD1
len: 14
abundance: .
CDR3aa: CSASRQGTEYEQYF
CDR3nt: TGCAGTGCCAGCAGACAGGGGACGGAGTACGAGCAGTACTTC

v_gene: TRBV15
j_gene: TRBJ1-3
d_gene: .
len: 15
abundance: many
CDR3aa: CATSRQQLSGNTIYF
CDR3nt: TGTGCCACCAGCAGGCAGCAACTCTCTGGAAACACCATATATTTT

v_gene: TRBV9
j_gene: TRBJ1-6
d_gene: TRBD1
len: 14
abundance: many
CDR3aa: CASSAQGGGSPLHF
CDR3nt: TGTGCCAGCAGCGCCCAGGGAGGGGGCTCACCCCTCCACTTT

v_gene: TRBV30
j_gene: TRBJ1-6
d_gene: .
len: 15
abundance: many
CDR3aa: CAWSVPGSYNSPLHF
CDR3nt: TGTGCCTGGAGTGTACCGGGGTCCTATAATTCACCCCTCCACTTT

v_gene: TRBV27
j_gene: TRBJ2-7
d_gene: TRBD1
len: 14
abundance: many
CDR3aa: CASSFGQGFVEQYF
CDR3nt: TGTGCCAGCAGTTTCGGACAGGGCTTCGTCGAGCAGTACTTC

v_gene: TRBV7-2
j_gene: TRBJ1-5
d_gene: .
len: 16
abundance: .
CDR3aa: CASSFAGVLQDQPQHF
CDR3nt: TGTGCCAGCAGCTTCGCAGGGGTCCTCCAGGACCAGCCCCAGCATTTT

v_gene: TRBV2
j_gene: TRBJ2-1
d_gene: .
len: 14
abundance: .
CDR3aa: CASSERGRDNEQFF
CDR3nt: TGTGCCAGCAGTGAACGTGGTCGAGACAATGAGCAGTTCTTC

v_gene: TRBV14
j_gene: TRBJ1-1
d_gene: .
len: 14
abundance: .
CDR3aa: CASSQGIGGTEAFF
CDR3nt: TGTGCCAGCAGCCAAGGGATAGGGGGGACTGAAGCTTTCTTT

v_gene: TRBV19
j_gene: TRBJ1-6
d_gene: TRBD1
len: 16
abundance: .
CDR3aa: CASSPLWGQGNSPLHF
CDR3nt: TGTGCCAGTAGCCCCTTATGGGGACAGGGGAATTCACCCCTCCACTTT

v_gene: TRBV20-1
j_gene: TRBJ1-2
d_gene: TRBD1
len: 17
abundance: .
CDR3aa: CSASAQDRRLKNYGYTF
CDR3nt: TGCAGTGCTAGTGCACAGGACAGGAGACTTAAAAACTATGGCTACACCTTC

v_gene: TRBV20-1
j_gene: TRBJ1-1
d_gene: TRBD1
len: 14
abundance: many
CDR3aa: CSASTGGRNTEAFF
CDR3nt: TGCAGTGCTTCAACAGGGGGGAGGAACACTGAAGCTTTCTTT

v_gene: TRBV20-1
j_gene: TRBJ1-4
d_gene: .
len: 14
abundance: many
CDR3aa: CSARDLGLNEKLFF
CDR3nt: TGCAGTGCTAGAGATCTAGGGCTTAATGAAAAACTGTTTTTT

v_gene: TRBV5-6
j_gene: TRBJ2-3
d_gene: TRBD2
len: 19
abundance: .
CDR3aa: CASGPMRRLAGGTTDTQYF
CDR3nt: TGTGCCAGCGGCCCAATGAGGAGACTAGCGGGGGGCACCACAGATACGCAGTATTTT

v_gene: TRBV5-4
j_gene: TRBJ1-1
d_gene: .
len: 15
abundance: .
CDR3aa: CAGSLDGGGAGELLF
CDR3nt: TGTGCCGGCAGCTTGGACGGTGGGGGGGCCGGGGAGCTGCTTTTT

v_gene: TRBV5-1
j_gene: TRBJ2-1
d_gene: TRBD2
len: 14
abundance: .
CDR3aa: CASSMGLAGNEQFF
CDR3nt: TGCGCCAGCAGCATGGGACTAGCTGGGAATGAGCAGTTCTTC

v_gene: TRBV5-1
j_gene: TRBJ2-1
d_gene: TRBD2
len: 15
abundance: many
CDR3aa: CASSHGLGTHNEQFF
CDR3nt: TGCGCCAGCAGCCACGGACTAGGTACCCACAATGAGCAGTTCTTC

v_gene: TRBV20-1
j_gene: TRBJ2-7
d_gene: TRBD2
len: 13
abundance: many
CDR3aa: CSASKRGSNEQYF
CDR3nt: TGCAGTGCTTCGAAGCGGGGGTCAAACGAGCAGTACTTC

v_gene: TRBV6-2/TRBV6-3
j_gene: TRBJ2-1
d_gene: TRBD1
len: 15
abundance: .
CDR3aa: CAHGQGNRLYNEQFF
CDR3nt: TGCGCTCACGGACAGGGAAATCGTCTTTACAATGAGCAGTTCTTC

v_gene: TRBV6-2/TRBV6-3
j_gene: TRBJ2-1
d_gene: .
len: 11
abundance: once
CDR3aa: CASSYGQKILF
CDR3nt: TGTGCCAGCAGTTACGGCCAGAAGATCCTCTTC

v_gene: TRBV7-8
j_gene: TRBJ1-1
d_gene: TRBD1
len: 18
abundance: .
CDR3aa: CASSHSAGGGRMNTEAFF
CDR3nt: TGTGCCAGCAGCCATAGCGCAGGGGGGGGGAGGATGAACACTGAAGCTTTCTTT

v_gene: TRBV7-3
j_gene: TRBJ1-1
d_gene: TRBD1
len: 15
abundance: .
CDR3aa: CASSLTGTGGTEAFF
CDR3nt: TGTGCCAGCAGCTTAACCGGGACAGGGGGCACTGAAGCTTTCTTT

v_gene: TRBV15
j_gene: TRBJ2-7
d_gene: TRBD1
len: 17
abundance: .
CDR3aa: CATSARVAGQGSYEQYF
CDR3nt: TGTGCCACCAGCGCCCGTGTGGCGGGACAGGGCTCCTACGAGCAGTACTTC

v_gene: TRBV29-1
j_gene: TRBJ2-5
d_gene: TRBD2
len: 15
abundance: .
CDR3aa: CSVARSSGGPTTQYF
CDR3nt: TGCAGCGTGGCGCGCTCTAGCGGGGGGCCAACGACCCAGTACTTC

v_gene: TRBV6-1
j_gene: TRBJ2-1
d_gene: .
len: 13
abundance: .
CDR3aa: CASHRQGGNEQFF
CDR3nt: TGTGCCAGCCACCGACAGGGAGGAAATGAGCAGTTCTTC

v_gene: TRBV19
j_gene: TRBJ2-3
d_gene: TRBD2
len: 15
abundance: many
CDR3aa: CASLAGEQVTDTQYF
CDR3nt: TGTGCCAGTCTAGCGGGGGAGCAGGTCACAGATACGCAGTATTTT

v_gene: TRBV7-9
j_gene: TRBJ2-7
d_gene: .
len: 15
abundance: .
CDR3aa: CASSLDQGGGYEQYF
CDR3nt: TGTGCCAGCAGCTTAGACCAGGGTGGCGGTTACGAGCAGTACTTC

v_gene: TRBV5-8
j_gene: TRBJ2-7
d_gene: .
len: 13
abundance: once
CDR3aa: CASSFLGAYEQYF
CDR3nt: TGTGCCAGCAGCTTCCTTGGAGCCTACGAGCAGTACTTC

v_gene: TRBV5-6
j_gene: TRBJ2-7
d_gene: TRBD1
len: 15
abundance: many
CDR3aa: CASSLLGQGGYEQYF
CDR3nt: TGTGCCAGCAGCTTGCTCGGACAGGGCGGCTACGAGCAGTACTTC

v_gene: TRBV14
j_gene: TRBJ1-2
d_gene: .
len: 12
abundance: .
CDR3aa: CASSQEWRGYTF
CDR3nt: TGTGCCAGCAGCCAAGAATGGCGTGGCTACACCTTC

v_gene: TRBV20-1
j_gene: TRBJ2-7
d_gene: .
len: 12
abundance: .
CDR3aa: CSARQAVYEQYF
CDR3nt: TGCAGTGCTAGACAGGCCGTCTACGAGCAGTACTTC

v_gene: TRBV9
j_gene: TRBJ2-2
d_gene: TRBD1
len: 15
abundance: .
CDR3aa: CASSDGTGGTGELFF
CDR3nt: TGTGCCAGCAGTGACGGGACAGGTGGAACCGGGGAGCTGTTTTTT

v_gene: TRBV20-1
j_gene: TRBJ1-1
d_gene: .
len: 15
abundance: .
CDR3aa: CSARDGGQMNTEAFF
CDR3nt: TGCAGTGCTAGAGATGGGGGACAAATGAACACTGAAGCTTTCTTT